This TCR beta chain was captured in a study of blood T cell repertoires in COVID-19. Turning to the study itself: Specimens from acute and convalescent COVID-19 originated in the United States, Italy and Spain. PBMCs, B-cell-depleted T cells, or T cells provided the cDNA or gDNA that made up the material.

In the authors' methods: Amplification of reference gene primers provided the estimated nucleated cell counts. Using immunoSEQ multiplex PCR, the repertoire was profiled, and TCRdb retains in-frame clones only, with some absent. V and J calls and clone size are as listed in that table; D and trimming were resolved from the DNA. The table has 60,000 to 70,000 clones, approximately 79% seen once. There are 14 residues in the CDR3. Trimming removed 8 bases at V and 4 bases at J, with 17 bases between. Germline V lookup: CDR1 SGHTA, CDR2 FQGTGA. The clonotype comes from a woman between 65 and 79 years old with acute or convalescent COVID-19. The chain recombines TRBV7-3 with TRBJ1-2; D may be TRBD1 (6 bases). Sequenced material: peripheral blood. The CDR3 sequence is CASYPFRGAYGYTF. The CDR3 DNA sequence: TGTGCCAGCTACCCCTTCAGGGGCGCCTATGGCTACACCTTC.